These T cell receptor beta chains were read from a single sample in a study of blood T cell repertoires in COVID-19. Generated by immunoSEQ multiplex PCR, the TCRdb table keeps only in-frame clones and is missing some. The sample contains under 300,000 clones, approximately 91% of which appear only once. The sample consisted of PBMCs or T cells enriched from blood (not recorded which). These receptors were taken from a woman aged 40 to 50 with acute COVID-19. The conserved cysteine and the conserved F or W are not part of the CDR3 here. A D gene is named only where the DNA matches it firmly. Some rows mark clone size as missing; the rest say once, few, many or name a class of expanded clone.

once,TRBV19,-,ASSIALGLSTGELF
-,TRBV7-9,-,ASSPGGRTEAF
-,TRBV7-2,-,ASSLGRSSYEQY
few,TRBV11-2,-,ASSDLRGSYEQY
-,TRBV4-1,TRBD1,ASRRQGANGELF
-,TRBV25-1,TRBD1,ASSDPGQAFYGYT
-,TRBV12-3/TRBV12-4,-,ASSRGGNTEAF
-,TRBV2,TRBD1,ASKQQGHLRSEQY
-,TRBV24-1,TRBD1,ATSDSQGARTDTQY
-,TRBV12-3/TRBV12-4,-,ATRSRRWETQY
-,TRBV28,TRBD1,ATIGTGLPYEQY
few,TRBV9,-,ASSSSGTDTQY
-,TRBV27,-,ASNLPHEDGNAEAF
-,TRBV18,-,ASSRAFNNYGYT
-,TRBV7-9,-,ASRLTGNTEAF
-,TRBV5-1,-,ASSLAREATEAF
-,TRBV2,-,ASSVGRGGTEAF
-,TRBV4-3,-,ASSHTGQGSPLH
few,TRBV3-1/TRBV3-2,TRBD1,ASSLRGQVPYEQY
-,TRBV2,TRBD2,ASRGTSGGYEQY
once,TRBV7-9,TRBD2,ASSNRGTSERNEQF
once,TRBV6-5,TRBD2,ASRNSGGSGETQY
-,TRBV6-5,-,ASSQLAVPDTQY
-,TRBV29-1,-,SVSGGTYGYT